This T cell receptor (beta chain) came from a study of cytomegalovirus exposure and HLA in healthy donors. Regarding this clone: The antigen is unknown.

Whole-study results and caveats: Associated with cytomegalovirus, according to the listing, were 150 to 200 TCR beta chains. The classifier was said to identify cytomegalovirus status with high specificity and sensitivity.

Profiled with immunoSEQ multiplex PCR; TCRdb holds only in-frame clones, not every one. The data contain approximately 220,000 clones, over 70% of them seen just once; the ten biggest clones take up around 15%. The CDR3 spans 16 residues. The V gene's germline CDR1 is SGHVS and CDR2 FQNEAQ. The ends were cut back, 5 bases at V and 8 bases at J, with 24 bases in the middle. The sequence derives from a woman in her 30s in good health and CMV-seropositive. Material for sequencing was PBMCs. J is TRBJ1-2 and V is TRBV7-8; perhaps TRBD1 as D (6 bases). The CDR3 DNA sequence: TGTGCCAGCAGCCCGCTAAGAGCCCCGACCACAGGGGGCTACACCTTC. Encoded protein: CASSPLRAPTTGGYTF.